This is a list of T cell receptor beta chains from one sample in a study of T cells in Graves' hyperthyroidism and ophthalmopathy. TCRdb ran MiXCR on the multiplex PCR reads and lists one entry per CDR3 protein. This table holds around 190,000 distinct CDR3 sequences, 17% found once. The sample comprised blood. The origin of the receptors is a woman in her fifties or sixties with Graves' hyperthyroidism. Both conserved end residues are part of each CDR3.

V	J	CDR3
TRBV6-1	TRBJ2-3	CASSQLAQTQYF
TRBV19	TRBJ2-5	CASSTQGGPQETQYF
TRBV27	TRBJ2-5	CASSPDYTGTQYF
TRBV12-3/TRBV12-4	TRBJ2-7	CASKDRGLSEQYF
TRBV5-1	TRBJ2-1	CASSLSDNEQFF
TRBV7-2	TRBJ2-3	CASSSGVWTDTQYF
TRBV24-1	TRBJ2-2	CATGRGANTGELFF
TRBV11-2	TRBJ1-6	CASNSIMGNSPLHF
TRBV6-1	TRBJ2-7	CASNTGTATYEQYF
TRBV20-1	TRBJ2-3	CSARGLQGADTQYF
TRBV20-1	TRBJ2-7	CSASLLDEQYF
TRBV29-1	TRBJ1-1	CSDRTGTYGTEAFF
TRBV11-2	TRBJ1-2	CASSTGAQEGYTF
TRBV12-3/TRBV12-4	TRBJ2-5	CASSFLAGVETQYF
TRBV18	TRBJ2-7	CASSPRLAGVTGEQYF
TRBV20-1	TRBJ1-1	CSARVGQGEAFF
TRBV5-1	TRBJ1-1	CASSVEMDTEAFF
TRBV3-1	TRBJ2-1	CASSQDFWPGNEQFF
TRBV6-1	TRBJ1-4	CASSWTPDRESEKLFF
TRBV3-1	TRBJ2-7	CASSQVGTIYEQYF
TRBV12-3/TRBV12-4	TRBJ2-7	CASSFMGVEQYF
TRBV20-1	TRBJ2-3	CSAQTSGSGDTQYF
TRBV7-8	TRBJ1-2	CASSSRRDGSYGYTF
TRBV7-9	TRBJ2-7	CASSLGVSSTYEQYF
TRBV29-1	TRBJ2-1	CSVRLDEQFF
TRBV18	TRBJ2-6	CASSGQGFGANVLTF
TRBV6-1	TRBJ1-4	CASRKNEKLFF
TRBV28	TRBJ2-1	CASSTLAGGFF
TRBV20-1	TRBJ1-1	CSARAFRGNTEAFF
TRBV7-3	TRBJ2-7	CASSLYGSSYEQYF
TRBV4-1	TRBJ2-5	CASSQDEEKIQETQYF
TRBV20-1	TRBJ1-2	CSAREGQGVGYGYTF
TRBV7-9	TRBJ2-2	CASSNTRDRRTGELFF
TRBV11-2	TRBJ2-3	CASSWRAKDTQYF
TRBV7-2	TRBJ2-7	CASSPGSGQGRSYEQYF
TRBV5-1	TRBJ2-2	CASSLSPWDTGELFF
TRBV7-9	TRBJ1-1	CASSTFRQGTHTEAFF
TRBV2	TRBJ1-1	CASSGEARAEAFF
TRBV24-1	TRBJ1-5	CATGSNQPQHF
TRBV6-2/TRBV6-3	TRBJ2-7	CASSFSSSYEQYF
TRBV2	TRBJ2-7	CASSEARADSSYEQYF
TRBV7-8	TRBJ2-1	CASSLGGGRASYNEQFF
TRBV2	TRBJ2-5	CASSKQGGETQYF
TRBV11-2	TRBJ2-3	CASSRPRGTENTDTQYF
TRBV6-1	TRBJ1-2	CASSVVYGYTF
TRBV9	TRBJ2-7	CASSVDPLVGEQYF
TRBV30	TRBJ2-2	CAWGGLAGVDTGELFF
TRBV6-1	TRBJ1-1	CASRYSEAFF
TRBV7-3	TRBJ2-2	CASSFYGNTGELFF
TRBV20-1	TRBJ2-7	CSASPGTSGDEQYF
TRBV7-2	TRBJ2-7	CASSPLLSRGPYEQYF
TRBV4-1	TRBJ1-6	CASSQEGALSPLHF
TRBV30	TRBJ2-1	CAWSEIQGLGDNEQFF
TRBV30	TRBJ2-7	CAWRRVGDEQYF
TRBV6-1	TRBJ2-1	CASRRQGDYNEQFF